This TCR beta chain derives from a study of CXCR3-negative and CXCR3-positive naive CD8 T cells. Points from the study as a whole: CXCR3-negative naive cells had less hydrophobic TRB CDR3s than did CXCR3-positive naive cells.

cDNA libraries for TRB were generated by 5' RACE incorporating UMI labels. TCRdb reanalyzed the 5' RACE reads, giving one entry per CDR3 protein sequence and no DNA. The specimen's table records roughly 100,000 distinct CDR3 sequences. Worth noting for this clonotype: Its target is unknown.

The germline gives CDR1 SEHNR, CDR2 FQNEAQ (reference sequence). This CDR3 comprises 13 residues. The sample comprised naive CXCR3+ CD8+ T cells from blood. Subset in this sample: CD45RO-CCR7+CD27+CD95- naive CD8+ T cells expressing CXCR3 (TNR3+). This TCR was sampled from a human donor in good health. Some clones in this sample may be carry-over from other donors' samples. The J gene is TRBJ2-7, the V gene TRBV7-9. The CDR3 region is CASSLNRTYEQYF.